This T cell receptor beta chain is from a study of blood T cell repertoires in COVID-19. For the study at large: The United States, Italy and Spain provided the acute and convalescent COVID-19 samples. T cells, B-cell-depleted T cells, or PBMCs provided the cDNA or gDNA that served as material.

The CDR3 has 14 residues. V shed 4 bases and J 6 bases; nucleotides not matched to a gene: 8. Germline-derived CDR1 and CDR2 are SGHRS and YFSETQ. Seattle enrolled patients during active infection and tracked them longitudinally. In the original analysis: Amplification from reference gene primers served as the basis for estimated nucleated cell counts. The repertoire was sequenced with immunoSEQ multiplex PCR; TCRdb's copy has only in-frame clones and lacks some. V and J calls and clone size come straight from that table; D and trimming were deduced from the DNA. The repertoire holds roughly 440,000 clones, with about 87% as singletons.

The sequenced material came from peripheral blood. The sequence derives from a woman in her fifties or sixties with COVID-19, enrolled during active disease. V and J are TRBV5-1 and TRBJ1-2, with 8 positions matching TRBD1. This CDR3 reads CASSAGQGPDGYTF. The CDR3 DNA reads as TGCGCCAGCAGCGCCGGACAGGGCCCCGATGGCTACACCTTC.